These 8 T cell receptor beta chains originate from one sample sequenced in a study of CD8 T cells in ankylosing spondylitis. Study-wide findings and caveats: Ankylosing spondylitis blood seemed to carry a telltale TCR beta motif made of several highly homologous variants.

Their cognate antigens are unknown. In TCRdb, the 5' RACE reads were re-called with MiXCR into one record per CDR3 protein. Of under 250,000 distinct CDR3 sequences in the sample, about 7.3% were seen once. The sample taken for sequencing was blood, either unsorted or a sorted T cell fraction (not recorded which). These receptors were taken from a male donor with ankylosing spondylitis.

Only a few counts were recorded for this clonotype. The chain combines TRBV4-3 with TRBJ2-2, with 8 nucleotides matching TRBD1. J was trimmed by 3 bases and V by 0 bases; bases with no gene match: 9. Germline V lookup: CDR1 LGHNA, CDR2 YSLEER. The CDR3 runs 18 residues. CDR3 in amino acids: CASSQDLPDREDTGELFF. The CDR3 region has the DNA TGCGCCAGCAGCCAAGATCTTCCGGACAGGGAGGACACCGGGGAGCTGTTTTTT.

In regard to this clonotype: This may be a read error, as it is one base from a much larger clone. The chain uses TRBV6-1 and TRBJ2-4; the match to TRBD1 covers 11 bases. Germline V gene data show CDR1 as MNHNS and CDR2 as SASEGT. CDR3 length: 15 residues. The CDR3 nucleotides read TGTACCAGCAGACCCCGGGACAGGGGGAGAAACATTCAGTACTTC. Residues: CTSRPRDRGRNIQYF.

This clonotype was seen many times. The rearrangement uses TRBV11-2 and TRBJ2-1; D is uncertain. Germline values: CDR1 SGHAT, CDR2 FQNNGV. The V end was cut by 5 bases, the J end by 2 bases, with 16 bases between. CDR3 length equals 16 residues. CDR3 nucleotides: TGTGCCAGCAGCCCTAACTCCCTCCGGCCCTACAATGAGCAGTTCTTC. Encoded protein: CASSPNSLRPYNEQFF.

This clonotype appeared many times. This chain uses TRBV5-1 with TRBJ2-6; 7 nucleotides line up with TRBD1. Germline values: CDR1 SGHRS, CDR2 YFSETQ. The CDR3 is made up of 17 amino acids. Trimming at V came to 4 bases and at J to 2 bases, leaving 9 bases not matched to a gene. CDR3 protein: CASSPRQGQTGANVLTF. CDR3 DNA sequence: TGCGCCAGCAGCCCCCGACAGGGTCAAACTGGGGCCAACGTCCTGACTTTC.

This clonotype was counted ten times or more. This chain joins TRBV5-1 and TRBJ2-2; D perhaps matches TRBD1 (5 bases). CDR3 length: 16 amino acids. The germline CDR1 and CDR2 sequences are SGHRS and YFSETQ. V lost 5 bases to trimming and J lost 1 base, with 15 bases between them. CDR3: CASSPQGTLNTGELFF. The CDR3 nucleotides are TGCGCCAGCAGTCCTCAGGGAACTCTGAACACCGGGGAGCTGTTTTTT.

This clonotype was seen many times. The chain carries TRBV5-5 and TRBJ2-1, with 7 bases lining up with TRBD1. CDR1 SGHKS and CDR2 YYEKEE come from the germline V gene (reference sequence). The junction had 3 bases not matched to a gene; V was cut back by 1 base and J by 2 bases. This CDR3 is 15 amino acids long. This CDR3 is CASSLNRGAYNEQFF. The CDR3 nucleotides are TGTGCCAGCAGCTTGAACAGGGGCGCCTACAATGAGCAGTTCTTC. Full variable domain (outside the CDR3, taken from reference TRBV5-5 and TRBJ2-1): DAGVTQSPTHLIKTRGQQVTLRCSPISGHKSVSWYQQVLGQGPQFIFQYYEKEERGRGNFPDRFSARQFPNYSSELNVNALLLGDSALYLCASSLNRGAYNEQFFGPGTRLTVL.

This clonotype was seen only a few times. The chain has TRBV6-5 and TRBJ2-3; the match to TRBD2 covers 14 bases. The CDR3 contains 16 residues. The V gene end was trimmed by 3 bases and the J gene end by 6 bases; junction bases not matched to a gene: 5. Germline V gene data show CDR1 as MNHEY and CDR2 as SVGAGI. In DNA, the CDR3 is TGTGCCAGCAGTTATCTGACTAGCGGGGGGGCCGATACGCAGTATTTT. Translated, it gives CASSYLTSGGADTQYF.

This clonotype was found a few times. This chain connects TRBV11-2 to TRBJ2-1, with 9 bases fitting TRBD2. Germline CDR1 is SGHAT and CDR2 is FQNNGV. V dropped 4 bases and J dropped 6; count of bases not matched to a gene: 7. The length of the CDR3 is 15 residues. The CDR3 DNA sequence: TGTGCCAGCAGCTCTCAGCGGGGGGTGGGCAATGAGCAGTTCTTC. Translating gives CASSSQRGVGNEQFF.